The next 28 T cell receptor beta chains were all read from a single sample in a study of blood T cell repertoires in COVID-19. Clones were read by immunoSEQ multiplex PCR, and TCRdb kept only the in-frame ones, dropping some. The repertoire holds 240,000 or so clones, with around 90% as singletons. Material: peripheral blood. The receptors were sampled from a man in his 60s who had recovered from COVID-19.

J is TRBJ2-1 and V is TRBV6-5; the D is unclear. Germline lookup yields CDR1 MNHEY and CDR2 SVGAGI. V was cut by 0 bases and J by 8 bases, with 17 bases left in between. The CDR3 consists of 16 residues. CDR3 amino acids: CASSYSRYPSRHEQFF. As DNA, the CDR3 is TGTGCCAGCAGTTACTCGAGATACCCATCGAGGCATGAGCAGTTCTTC.

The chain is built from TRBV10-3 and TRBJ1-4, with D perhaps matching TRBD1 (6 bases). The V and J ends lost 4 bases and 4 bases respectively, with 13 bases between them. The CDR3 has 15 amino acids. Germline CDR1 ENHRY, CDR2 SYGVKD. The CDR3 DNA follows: TGTGCCATCAGTGCAGGGGCGGTGGGTAATGAAAAACTGTTTTTT. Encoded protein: CAISAGAVGNEKLFF.

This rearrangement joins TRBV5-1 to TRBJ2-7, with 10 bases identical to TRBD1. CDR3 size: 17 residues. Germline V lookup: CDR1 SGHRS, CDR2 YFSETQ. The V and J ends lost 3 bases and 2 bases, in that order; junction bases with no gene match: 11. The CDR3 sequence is CASSSYMGQGQAYEQYF. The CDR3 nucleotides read TGCGCCAGCAGCTCTTACATGGGACAGGGGCAGGCCTACGAGCAGTACTTC.

This chain's CDR3 is CASSLQGSGELFF. The CDR3 coding sequence is TGTGCCAGCAGCCTACAGGGTTCCGGGGAGCTGTTTTTT. The chain recombines TRBV11-3 with TRBJ2-2; D might be TRBD1 (6 bases). V was shortened by 5 bases and J by 6 bases, with 10 bases between the two germline ends. This CDR3 region has 13 residues. In germline, CDR1 is SGHNT, CDR2 YENEEA.

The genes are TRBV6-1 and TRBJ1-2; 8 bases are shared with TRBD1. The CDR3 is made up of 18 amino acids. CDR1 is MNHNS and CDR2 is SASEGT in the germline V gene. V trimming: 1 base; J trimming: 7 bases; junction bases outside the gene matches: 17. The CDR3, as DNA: TGTGCCAGCAGTGAAGTTGTAGACAGGGGAACGTTAACGCGTGGCTACACCTTC. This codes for CASSEVVDRGTLTRGYTF.

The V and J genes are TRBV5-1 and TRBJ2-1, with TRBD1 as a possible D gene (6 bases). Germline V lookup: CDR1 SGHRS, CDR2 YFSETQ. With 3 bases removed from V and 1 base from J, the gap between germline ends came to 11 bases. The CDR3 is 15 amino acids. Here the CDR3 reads CASSSTGRSYNEQFF. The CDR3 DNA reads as TGCGCCAGCAGCTCTACAGGGCGTTCCTACAATGAGCAGTTCTTC. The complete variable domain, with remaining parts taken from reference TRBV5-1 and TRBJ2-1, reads KAGVTQTPRYLIKTRGQQVTLSCSPISGHRSVSWYQQTPGQGLQFLFEYFSETQRNKGNFPGRFSGRQFSNSRSEMNVSTLELGDSALYLCASSSTGRSYNEQFFGPGTRLTVL.

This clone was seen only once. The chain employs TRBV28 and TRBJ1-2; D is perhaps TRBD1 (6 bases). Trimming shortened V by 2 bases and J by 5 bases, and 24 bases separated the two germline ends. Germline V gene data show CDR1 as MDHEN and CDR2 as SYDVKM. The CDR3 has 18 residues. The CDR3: CASSLRGRGDQGLYGYTF. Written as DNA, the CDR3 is TGTGCCAGCAGTTTAAGGGGCAGGGGCGACCAAGGACTTTATGGCTACACCTTC.

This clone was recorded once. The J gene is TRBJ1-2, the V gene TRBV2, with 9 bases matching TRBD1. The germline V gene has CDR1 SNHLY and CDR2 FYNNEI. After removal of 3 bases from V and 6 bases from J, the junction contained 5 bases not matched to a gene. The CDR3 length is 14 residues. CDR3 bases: TGTGCCAGCAGTGACACAGGGGGCTCGAATGGCTACACCTTC. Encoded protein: CASSDTGGSNGYTF.

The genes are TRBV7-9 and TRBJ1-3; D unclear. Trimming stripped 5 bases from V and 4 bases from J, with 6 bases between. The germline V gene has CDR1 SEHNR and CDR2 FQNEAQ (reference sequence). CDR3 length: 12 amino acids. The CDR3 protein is CASSDTGNTIYF. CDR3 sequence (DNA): TGTGCCAGCAGCGACACGGGAAACACCATATATTTT. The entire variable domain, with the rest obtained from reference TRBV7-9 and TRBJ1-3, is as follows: DTGVSQNPRHKITKRGQNVTFRCDPISEHNRLYWYRQTLGQGPEFLTYFQNEAQLEKSRLLSDRFSAERPKGSFSTLEIQRTEQGDSAMYLCASSDTGNTIYFGEGSWLTVV.

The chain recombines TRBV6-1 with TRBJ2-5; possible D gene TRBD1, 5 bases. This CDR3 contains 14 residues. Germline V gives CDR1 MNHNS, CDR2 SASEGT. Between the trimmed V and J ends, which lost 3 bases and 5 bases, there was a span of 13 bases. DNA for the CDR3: TGTGCCAGCAGTGATTTTAGGGGTGCGGAGACCCAGTACTTC. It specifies CASSDFRGAETQYF.

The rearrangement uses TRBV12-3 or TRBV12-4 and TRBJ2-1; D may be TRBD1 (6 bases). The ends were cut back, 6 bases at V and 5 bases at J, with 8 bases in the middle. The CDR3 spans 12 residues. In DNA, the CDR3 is TGTGCCAGCAGGGACAGTAACAATGAGCAGTTCTTC. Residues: CASRDSNNEQFF.

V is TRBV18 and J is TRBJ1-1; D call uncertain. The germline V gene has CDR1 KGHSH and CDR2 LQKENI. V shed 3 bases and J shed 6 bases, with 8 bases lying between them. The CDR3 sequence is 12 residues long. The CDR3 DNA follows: TGTGCCAGCTCACCGGGAGTCGCTGAAGCTTTCTTT. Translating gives CASSPGVAEAFF.

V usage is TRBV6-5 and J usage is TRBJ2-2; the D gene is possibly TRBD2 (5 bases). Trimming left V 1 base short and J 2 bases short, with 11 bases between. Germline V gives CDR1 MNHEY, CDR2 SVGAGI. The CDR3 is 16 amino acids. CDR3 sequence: CASSYWRRSNTGELFF. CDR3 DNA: TGTGCCAGCAGTTACTGGAGGCGGTCAAACACCGGGGAGCTGTTTTTT.

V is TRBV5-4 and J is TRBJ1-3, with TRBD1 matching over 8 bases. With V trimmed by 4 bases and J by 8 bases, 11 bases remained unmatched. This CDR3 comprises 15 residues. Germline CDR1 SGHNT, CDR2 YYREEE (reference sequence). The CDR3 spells CASSLRAGGRDTIYF. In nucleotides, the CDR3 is TGTGCCAGCAGCCTGCGGGCAGGGGGCAGAGACACCATATATTTT. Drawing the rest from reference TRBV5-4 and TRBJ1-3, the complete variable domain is ETGVTQSPTHLIKTRGQQVTLRCSSQSGHNTVSWYQQALGQGPQFIFQYYREEENGRGNFPPRFSGLQFPNYSSELNVNALELDDSALYLCASSLRAGGRDTIYFGEGSWLTVV.

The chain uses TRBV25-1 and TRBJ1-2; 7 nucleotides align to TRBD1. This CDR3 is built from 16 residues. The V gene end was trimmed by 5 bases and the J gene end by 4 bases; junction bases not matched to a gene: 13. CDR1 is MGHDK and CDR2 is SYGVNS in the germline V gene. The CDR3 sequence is CASSREGALTRYGYTF. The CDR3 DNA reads TGTGCCAGCAGTCGTGAGGGGGCTCTCACCCGCTATGGCTACACCTTC.

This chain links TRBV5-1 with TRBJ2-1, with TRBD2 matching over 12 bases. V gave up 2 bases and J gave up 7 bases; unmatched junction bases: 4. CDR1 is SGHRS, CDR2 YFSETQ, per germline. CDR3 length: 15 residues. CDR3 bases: TGCGCCAGCAGCTTTCTAGCGGGGGGGCCGAATGAGCAGTTCTTC. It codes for CASSFLAGGPNEQFF.

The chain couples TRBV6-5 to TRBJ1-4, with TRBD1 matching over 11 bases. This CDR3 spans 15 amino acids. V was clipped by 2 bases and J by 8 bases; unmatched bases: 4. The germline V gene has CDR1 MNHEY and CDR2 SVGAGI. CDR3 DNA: TGTGCCAGCAGTTACGGACAGGGGGCGAGAGAAAAACTGTTTTTT. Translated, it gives CASSYGQGAREKLFF.

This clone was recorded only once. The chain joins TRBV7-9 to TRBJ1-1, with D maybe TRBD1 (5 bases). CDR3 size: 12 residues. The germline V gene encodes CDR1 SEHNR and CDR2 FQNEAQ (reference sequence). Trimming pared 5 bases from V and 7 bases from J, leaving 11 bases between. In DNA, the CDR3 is TGTGCCAGCAGCCCTGACAGAGATGAAGCTTTCTTT. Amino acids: CASSPDRDEAFF.

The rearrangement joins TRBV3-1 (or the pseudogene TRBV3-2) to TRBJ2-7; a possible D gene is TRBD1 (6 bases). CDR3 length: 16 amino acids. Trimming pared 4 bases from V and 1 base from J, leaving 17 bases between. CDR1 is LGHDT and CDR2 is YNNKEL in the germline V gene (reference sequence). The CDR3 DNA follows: TGTGCCAGCAGCCCAACAGGGCAGTCCGCTTCCTACGAGCAGTACTTC. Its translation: CASSPTGQSASYEQYF.

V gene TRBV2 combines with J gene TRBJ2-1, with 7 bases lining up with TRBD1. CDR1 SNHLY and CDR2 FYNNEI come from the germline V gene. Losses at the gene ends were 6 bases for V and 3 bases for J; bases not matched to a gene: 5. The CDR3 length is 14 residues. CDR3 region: CASRPGQIYNEQFF. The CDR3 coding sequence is TGTGCCAGCAGACCGGGACAGATCTACAATGAGCAGTTCTTC.

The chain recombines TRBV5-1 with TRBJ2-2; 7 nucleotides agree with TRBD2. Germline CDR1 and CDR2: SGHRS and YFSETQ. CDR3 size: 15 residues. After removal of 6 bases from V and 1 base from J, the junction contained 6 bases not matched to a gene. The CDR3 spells CASNLSGENTGELFF. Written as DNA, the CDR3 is TGCGCCAGCAACCTCAGCGGGGAGAACACCGGGGAGCTGTTTTTT.

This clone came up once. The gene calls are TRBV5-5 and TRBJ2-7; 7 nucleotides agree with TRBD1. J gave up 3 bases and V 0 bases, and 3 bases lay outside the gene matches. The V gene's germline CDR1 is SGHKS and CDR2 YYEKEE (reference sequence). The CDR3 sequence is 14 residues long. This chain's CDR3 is CASSLVAGGYEQYF. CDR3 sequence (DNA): TGTGCCAGCAGCTTGGTAGCAGGGGGCTACGAGCAGTACTTC.

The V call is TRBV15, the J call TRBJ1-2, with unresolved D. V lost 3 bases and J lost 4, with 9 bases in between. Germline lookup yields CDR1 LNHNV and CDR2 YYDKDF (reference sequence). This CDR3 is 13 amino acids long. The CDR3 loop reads CATSSEGGYGYTF. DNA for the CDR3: TGTGCCACCAGCAGCGAGGGCGGCTATGGCTACACCTTC. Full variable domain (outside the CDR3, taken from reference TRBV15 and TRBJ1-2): DAMVIQNPRYQVTQFGKPVTLSCSQTLNHNVMYWYQQKSSQAPKLLFHYYDKDFNNEADTPDNFQSRRPNTSFCFLDIRSPGLGDTAMYLCATSSEGGYGYTFGSGTRLTVV.

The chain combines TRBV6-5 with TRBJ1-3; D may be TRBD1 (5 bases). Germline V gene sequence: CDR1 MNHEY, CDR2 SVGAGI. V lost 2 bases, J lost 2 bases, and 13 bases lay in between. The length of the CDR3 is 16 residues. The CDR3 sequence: CASSYGRGLTGNTIYF. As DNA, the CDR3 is TGTGCCAGCAGTTACGGAAGGGGACTAACTGGAAACACCATATATTTT.

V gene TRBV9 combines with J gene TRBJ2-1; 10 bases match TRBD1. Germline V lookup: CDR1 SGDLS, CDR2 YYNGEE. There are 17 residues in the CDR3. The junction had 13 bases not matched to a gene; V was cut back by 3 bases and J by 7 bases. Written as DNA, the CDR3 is TGTGCCAGCAGCGCCCCCCCGGGGGACAGGGGTTGGAATGAGCAGTTCTTC. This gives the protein CASSAPPGDRGWNEQFF.

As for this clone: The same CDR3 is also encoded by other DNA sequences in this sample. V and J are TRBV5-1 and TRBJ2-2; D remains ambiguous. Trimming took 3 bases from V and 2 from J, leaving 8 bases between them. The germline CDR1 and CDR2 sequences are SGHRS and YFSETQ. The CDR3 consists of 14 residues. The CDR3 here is CASSSTPNTGELFF. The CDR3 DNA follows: TGCGCCAGCAGCTCGACACCTAACACCGGGGAGCTGTTTTTT.

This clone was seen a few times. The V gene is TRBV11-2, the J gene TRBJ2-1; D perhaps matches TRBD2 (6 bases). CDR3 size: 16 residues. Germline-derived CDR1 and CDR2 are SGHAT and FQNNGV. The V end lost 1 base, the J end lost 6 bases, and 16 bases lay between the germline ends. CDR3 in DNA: TGTGCCAGCAGCTTAGGCACCTCTTGGACTACCAATGAGCAGTTCTTC. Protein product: CASSLGTSWTTNEQFF.

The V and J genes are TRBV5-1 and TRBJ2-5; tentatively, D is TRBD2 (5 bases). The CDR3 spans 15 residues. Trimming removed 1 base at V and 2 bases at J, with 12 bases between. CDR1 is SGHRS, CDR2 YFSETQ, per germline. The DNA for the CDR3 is TGCGCCAGCAGCTTGTACGGGGTCGAACAAGAGACCCAGTACTTC. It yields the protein CASSLYGVEQETQYF. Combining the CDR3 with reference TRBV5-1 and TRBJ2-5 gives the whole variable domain KAGVTQTPRYLIKTRGQQVTLSCSPISGHRSVSWYQQTPGQGLQFLFEYFSETQRNKGNFPGRFSGRQFSNSRSEMNVSTLELGDSALYLCASSLYGVEQETQYFGPGTRLLVL.